The 26 T cell receptor beta chains presented below share a single source sample, sequenced in a study of human T cells and chemical hapten exposure. Time point reported: patch test 1, 2 weeks after DPC sensitization. Sample treatment: therapeutic diphenylcyclopropenone sensitization with weekly scalp DPC. TCRdb analysed the RACE reads with MiXCR anew, one entry per CDR3 protein. Counted here are tens of thousands of distinct CDR3 sequences, roughly a tenth occurring once; the ten biggest clones make up roughly 2.4%. Sequences were derived from whole blood, sampled in connection with sensitization to the hapten diphenylcyclopropenone (DPC). Every receptor here comes from a man aged 35 to 55 with alopecia areata. Some clones in this sample may be carry-over from other donors' samples.

This clonotype occurred a few times. This chain joins TRBV12-3 or TRBV12-4 and TRBJ1-1; D is unclear. The CDR3 consists of 12 residues. V lost 3 bases and J lost 3, with 5 bases in between. CDR3 protein: CASSFKYTEAFF. The CDR3 coding sequence is TGTGCCAGCAGTTTCAAGTACACTGAAGCTTTCTTT.

This clonotype was recorded many times. This chain joins TRBV20-1 and TRBJ1-2; D call uncertain. This CDR3 contains 12 residues. Germline V lookup: CDR1 DFQATT, CDR2 SNEGSKA (reference sequence). Trimming stripped 3 bases from V and 0 bases from J, with 5 bases between. The CDR3 sequence is CSARDPNYGYTF. Here the CDR3 DNA reads TGCAGTGCTAGGGACCCTAACTATGGCTACACCTTC.

This clonotype has just one count. This sequence may be a read error, since a much larger clone differs from it by one base. The chain links TRBV6-5 to TRBJ2-3, with no clear D. Germline assignment: CDR1 MNHEY and CDR2 SVGAGI. V lost 6 bases and J 0 bases, leaving 4 bases between the germline ends. The CDR3 length is 12 residues. The CDR3, as DNA: TGTGCCAGCAGAGGTAGCACAGATACGCAGTATTTT. This gives the protein CASRGSTDTQYF.

At least ten counts were recorded for this clonotype. The V gene is TRBV29-1, the J gene TRBJ1-2; no definite D call. CDR1 SQVTM and CDR2 ANQGSEA come from the germline V gene. Trimming took off 6 bases at V and 0 bases at J, with 11 bases between the two ends. The CDR3 covers 13 residues. The CDR3 DNA follows: TGCAGCGTAGTGGGCGGTTCTAACTATGGCTACACCTTC. Residues: CSVVGGSNYGYTF.

This chain connects TRBV3-1 to TRBJ2-2; no clear D gene. Trimming pared 0 bases from V and 8 bases from J, leaving 4 bases between. Germline V gene sequence: CDR1 LGHDT, CDR2 YNNKEL (reference sequence). The CDR3 runs 12 residues. The CDR3 coding sequence is TGTGCCAGCAGCCAAGAAAGGGGGGAGCTGTTTTTT. Translated, it gives CASSQERGELFF. Full variable domain (rest looked up from reference TRBV3-1 and TRBJ2-2): DTAVSQTPKYLVTQMGNDKSIKCEQNLGHDTMYWYKQDSKKFLKIMFSYNNKELIINETVPNRFSPKSPDKAHLNLHINSLELGDSAVYFCASSQERGELFFGEGSRLTVL.

A few counts support this clonotype. V and J are TRBV3-1 and TRBJ2-1; TRBD2 aligns across 12 bases. The CDR3 totals 17 residues. J lost 0 bases, V lost 3 bases, and 3 bases had no gene match. Germline assignment: CDR1 LGHDT and CDR2 YNNKEL (reference sequence). This CDR3 reads CASSQPTSGSSYNEQFF. The CDR3 DNA reads TGTGCCAGCAGCCAGCCGACTAGCGGGAGCTCCTACAATGAGCAGTTCTTC.

This chain uses TRBV28 with TRBJ2-3, with a tentative D call TRBD1 (6 bases). Trimming pared 5 bases from V and 4 bases from J, leaving 22 bases between. Looked up from germline, CDR1 is MDHEN and CDR2 is SYDVKM. The CDR3 covers 17 residues. CDR3 nucleotides: TGTGCCAGCAGTGACTACCGCAAGGGGGATGGGTCAGATACGCAGTATTTT. Amino acids: CASSDYRKGDGSDTQYF.

This clonotype was counted at least ten times. This sequence joins TRBV20-1 and TRBJ1-3; D remains unclear. The CDR3 has 14 amino acids. V was pared by 6 bases and J by 0 bases, with 12 bases between. Germline V gene data show CDR1 as DFQATT and CDR2 as SNEGSKA (reference sequence). CDR3 amino acids: CSARHGISGNTIYF. CDR3 in DNA: TGCAGTGCCAGGCACGGAATCTCTGGAAACACCATATATTTT.

The table lists this clonotype with a few counts. The chain has TRBV19 and TRBJ1-1, with 10 nucleotides matching TRBD1. V shed 8 bases, J shed 5 bases, and the junction held 8 bases outside the gene matches. Looked up from germline, CDR1 is LNHDA and CDR2 is SQIVND (reference sequence). The CDR3 has 14 amino acids. CDR3 nucleotides: TGTGCCAGTCTTCCGGACAGGGGGGGGACTGAAGCTTTCTTT. This encodes CASLPDRGGTEAFF.

V and J are TRBV28 and TRBJ2-3, with 9 bases matching TRBD2. V shed 7 bases and J 5 bases; nucleotides not matched to a gene: 7. Germline V gene data show CDR1 as MDHEN and CDR2 as SYDVKM. This CDR3 contains 14 residues. The DNA of the CDR3 is TGTGCCAGCATATTAGCGGGAGTAGGAGATACGCAGTATTTT. Amino acids: CASILAGVGDTQYF.

The chain employs TRBV4-1 and TRBJ1-2; TRBD1 is a possible D gene (6 bases). The germline V gene encodes CDR1 MGHRA and CDR2 YSYEKL. The CDR3 extends over 13 amino acids. Trimming stripped 3 bases from V and 7 bases from J, with 12 bases between. This chain's CDR3 is CASSQEGGLGYTF. In nucleotides, the CDR3 is TGCGCCAGCAGCCAGGAGGGGGGGCTTGGCTACACCTTC.

There are many counts of this clonotype. The V gene is TRBV7-9, the J gene TRBJ1-2, with 8 bases fitting TRBD1. The V segment lost 5 bases and the J segment 4 bases; nucleotides outside the gene matches: 6. The CDR3 loop spans 14 amino acids. Germline lookup yields CDR1 SEHNR and CDR2 FQNEAQ (reference sequence). The CDR3 sequence is CASSPGTGFYGYTF. CDR3 DNA: TGTGCCAGCAGCCCCGGGACAGGCTTCTATGGCTACACCTTC.

Remarks on this clonotype: The junction and the germline gene differ at one end; a read error may be behind it. The chain joins TRBV6-5 to TRBJ2-1, with 9 bases matching TRBD1. Germline assignment: CDR1 MNHEY and CDR2 SVGAGI. The CDR3 totals 15 residues. The CDR3 DNA reads TGTGCCAGCAGCCTTGACAGGGGGTCTTACAATGAGCAGATCTTC. Translated: CASSLDRGSYNEQIF.

This clonotype came up many times. The chain combines TRBV5-4 with TRBJ2-3; the match to TRBD1 covers 8 bases. V shed 5 bases, J shed 0 bases, and the junction held 5 bases outside the gene matches. This CDR3 region has 15 residues. Germline assignment: CDR1 SGHNT and CDR2 YYREEE (reference sequence). The CDR3 spells CASSFGQGSTDTQYF. The CDR3 coding sequence is TGTGCCAGCAGTTTCGGACAGGGAAGCACAGATACGCAGTATTTT. The variable domain in full, with the rest retrieved from reference TRBV5-4 and TRBJ2-3, is ETGVTQSPTHLIKTRGQQVTLRCSSQSGHNTVSWYQQALGQGPQFIFQYYREEENGRGNFPPRFSGLQFPNYSSELNVNALELDDSALYLCASSFGQGSTDTQYFGPGTRLTVL.

This clonotype was counted ten times or more. The V call is TRBV7-2, the J call TRBJ1-2; D not certain. The CDR3 extends over 14 amino acids. From germline, CDR1 is SGHTA and CDR2 FQGNSA. Trimming shortened V by 1 base and J by 4 bases, and 10 bases separated the two germline ends. CDR3 sequence: CASSLGLNGYGYTF. CDR3 in DNA: TGTGCCAGCAGCTTAGGACTCAACGGCTATGGCTACACCTTC.

This chain joins TRBV30 and TRBJ2-2; D is unresolved. Germline V lookup: CDR1 GTSNPN, CDR2 SVGIG (reference sequence). There are 11 residues in the CDR3. Trimming removed 3 bases from V and 5 bases from J, with 4 bases in between. The CDR3 loop reads CAWRHTGELFF. CDR3 nucleotides: TGTGCCTGGAGGCATACCGGGGAGCTGTTTTTT. Full variable domain (missing parts from reference TRBV30 and TRBJ2-2): SQTIHQWPATLVQPVGSPLSLECTVEGTSNPNLYWYRQAAGRGLQLLFYSVGIGQISSEVPQNLSASRPQDRQFILSSKKLLLSDSGFYLCAWRHTGELFFGEGSRLTVL.

The V and J genes are TRBV5-1 and TRBJ2-2, with TRBD2 matching over 10 bases. The V segment lost 4 bases and the J segment 5 bases; nucleotides outside the gene matches: 14. Germline CDR1 and CDR2: SGHRS and YFSETQ. CDR3 size: 18 residues. DNA of the CDR3: TGCGCCAGCAGCCTTGGAGGTAGCGGGAGGCAATCTACCGGGGAGCTGTTTTTT. Translating gives CASSLGGSGRQSTGELFF.

This clonotype was found a few times. The chain uses TRBV7-2 and TRBJ2-5, with unresolved D. V shed 3 bases and J shed 2 bases, with 13 bases lying between them. This CDR3 is built from 15 residues. Germline loops: CDR1 SGHTA, CDR2 FQGNSA. The CDR3 bases are TGTGCCAGCAGCTTTTTAGGTCCCTATCAAGAGACCCAGTACTTC. Residues: CASSFLGPYQETQYF. Based on the CDR3 plus reference TRBV7-2 and TRBJ2-5, the full variable domain is GAGVSQSPSNKVTEKGKDVELRCDPISGHTALYWYRQSLGQGLEFLIYFQGNSAPDKSGLPSDRFSAERTGGSVSTLTIQRTQQEDSAVYLCASSFLGPYQETQYFGPGTRLLVL.

This clonotype is labeled as medium-sized. The chain is built from TRBV20-1 and TRBJ2-1; D call uncertain. There are 13 residues in the CDR3. Germline-derived CDR1 and CDR2 are DFQATT and SNEGSKA (reference sequence). Trimming pared 3 bases from V and 9 bases from J, leaving 15 bases between. The CDR3 nucleotides read TGCAGTGCTAGTATAACTATGGGTGGTGAGCAGTTCTTC. This translates into CSASITMGGEQFF.

This chain connects TRBV24-1 to TRBJ2-2; D may be TRBD2 (6 bases). Deletions cut 9 bases from V and 4 bases from J, with 11 bases between. The CDR3 contains 13 residues. Germline CDR1 is KGHDR and CDR2 is SFDVKD. The DNA for the CDR3 is TGTGCCACCCAACTGCGGGGCACCGGGGAGCTGTTTTTT. Its translation: CATQLRGTGELFF.

CDR3 nucleotides: TGTGCCAGTAGCCTTTACACAGGGCAGTCCTACAATGAGCAGTTCTTC. Translating gives CASSLYTGQSYNEQFF. The J gene is TRBJ2-1, the V gene TRBV19; tentative D call: TRBD1 (6 bases). From germline, CDR1 is LNHDA and CDR2 SQIVND (reference sequence). Trimming removed 6 bases at V and 1 base at J, with 16 bases between. The CDR3 spans 16 residues.

A note on this clonotype: This may be a read error, as it is one base from a much larger clone. The J gene is TRBJ1-1, the V gene TRBV7-2, with 7 bases lining up with TRBD1. The length of the CDR3 is 15 residues. In germline, CDR1 is SGHTA, CDR2 FQGNSA. CDR3 protein: CASGLRTGLNTEAFF. The CDR3 bases are TGTGCCAGCGGCTTGAGGACAGGATTGAACACTGAAGCTTTCTTT. The full variable domain, completed using reference TRBV7-2 and TRBJ1-1, is GAGVSQSPSNKVTEKGKDVELRCDPISGHTALYWYRQSLGQGLEFLIYFQGNSAPDKSGLPSDRFSAERTGGSVSTLTIQRTQQEDSAVYLCASGLRTGLNTEAFFGQGTRLTVV.

This clonotype came up many times. The chain joins TRBV20-1 to TRBJ2-5; D possibly uses TRBD1 or TRBD2 (6 bases each). The ends were cut back, 1 base at V and 2 bases at J, with 20 bases in the middle. The CDR3 runs to 17 residues. The germline CDR1 and CDR2 sequences are DFQATT and SNEGSKA (reference sequence). CDR3: CSARAFWGAHQQETQYF. CDR3 sequence (DNA): TGCAGTGCTAGAGCTTTTTGGGGGGCTCACCAACAAGAGACCCAGTACTTC.

To note about this clonotype: A junction end diverges from the germline sequence, so it may reflect a read error. This chain links TRBV7-7 with TRBJ2-3, with D perhaps matching TRBD1 (6 bases). This CDR3 spans 14 amino acids. The V gene's germline CDR1 is SSHAT and CDR2 FNYEAQ (reference sequence). In DNA, the CDR3 is TGTGCTAGCAGTACAGGGCAAAGCACAGATACGCAGTATTTT. Its translation: CASSTGQSTDTQYF. Combining the CDR3 with reference TRBV7-7 and TRBJ2-3 gives the whole variable domain GAGVSQSPRYKVTKRGQDVTLRCDPISSHATLYWYQQALGQGPEFLTYFNYEAQPDKSGLPSDRFSAERPEGSISTLTIQRTEQRDSAMYRCASSTGQSTDTQYFGPGTRLTVL.

This clonotype was seen only a few times. Its ends do not fully match the called genes, so a read error is possible. The chain couples TRBV2 to TRBJ2-4; maybe TRBD2 (5 bases). The CDR3 length is 12 residues. The germline CDR1 and CDR2 sequences are SNHLY and FYNNEI. The DNA for the CDR3 is TGTGCCAGCAGTGAGGTAGCTCGCGACGGGAACTTC. This gives the protein CASSEVARDGNF.

The chain joins TRBV6-5 to TRBJ2-7; 12 bases are a match to TRBD1. This CDR3 contains 15 residues. Germline lookup yields CDR1 MNHEY and CDR2 SVGAGI. Trimming cost V 6 bases and J 4 bases; bases outside gene matches: 7. Here the CDR3 reads CASSPGQGASYEQYV. As DNA, the CDR3 is TGTGCCAGCAGCCCGGGACAGGGGGCTTCTTACGAGCAGTACGTC.